This record concerns one T cell receptor beta chain sequence. The sample's time point: newly diagnosed GD, antithyroid drugs for less than 3 months. RNA extracted from PBMCs served as the sequencing template. The CDR3 is 18 amino acids. Germline V gene lookup returns CDR1 KGHDR and CDR2 SFDVKD. V was shortened by 3 bases and J by 6 bases, with 23 bases between the two germline ends. This record comes from a study of regulatory T cells in long-lasting Graves disease. Combining iRepertoire HTBI primers with Arm-PCR of CDR3 regions, the authors built TCR beta libraries. TCRdb ran MiXCR on the multiplex PCR reads and lists one entry per CDR3 protein. The data hold hundreds of thousands of distinct CDR3 sequences, with about a sixth observed a single time.

Sequenced material: peripheral blood mononuclear cells (PBMCs), taken at new diagnosis, from a patient treated with antithyroid drugs. This clonotype originated in a female donor with Graves disease. The rearrangement joins TRBV24-1 to TRBJ1-5, with D perhaps matching TRBD1 (6 bases). The CDR3 DNA follows: TGTGCCACCAGTGATCGAGGTGCGGGACACGAGGTGGGTCAGCCCCAGCATTTT. Its protein product is CATSDRGAGHEVGQPQHF.